This TCR beta chain appears in the sequencing data of a study of blood T cell repertoires in COVID-19. Looking at the study overall: PBMCs, B-cell-depleted T cells, or T cells were the source of the cDNA or gDNA that made up the material.

Trimming removed 1 base from V and 6 bases from J; junction bases left unmatched: 6. Germline loops: CDR1 SGHTS, CDR2 YDEGEE. The CDR3 spans 14 residues. Source study methods: It was from reference gene primer amplification that nucleated cell counts were estimated. Sequencing used immunoSEQ multiplex PCR; TCRdb keeps in-frame clones, though not all of them. V and J calls plus clone size are reproduced from that table; the DNA served to infer D and trimming. The sample holds over 150,000 clones, roughly 90% seen once. The TCR sequence derives from a woman in her fifties or sixties who had recovered from COVID-19. Specimen: peripheral blood. The chain carries TRBV5-8 and TRBJ2-7; 8 bases are shared with TRBD1. Written as DNA, the CDR3 is TGTGCCAGCAGCTTGTGGACAGGGTCTGGCGAGCAGTACTTC. Translating gives CASSLWTGSGEQYF.